Each of the 30 T cell receptor beta chains below was sequenced from the same sample in a study of T cell responses to AZD1222 COVID-19 vaccine (dated by TCRdb to the early 2020s). Library method: the immunoSEQ multiplex PCR assay. TCRdb mirrors the immuneACCESS table, restricted to in-frame sequences. Some clones are absent from its copies; in checked studies, under half trace to an unresolved V gene, and the reason for the others is unknown. The sample data list tens of thousands of clones, and 88% of these were observed just once. The ten largest clones add up to around an eighth of the sample. In the paper's terms, the time point label means: about 28 days (+/-7) after the second vaccine dose. Sequences were derived from peripheral blood, sampled 28 days after the second AZD1222 dose. These receptors all come from an adult who received the AZD1222 COVID-19 vaccine.

The CDR3 spells CASSPAAANTEAFF. The CDR3 coding sequence is TGTGCCAGCAGCCCCGCGGCAGCGAACACTGAAGCTTTCTTT. This chain links TRBV3-1 (or the pseudogene TRBV3-2) with TRBJ1-1, with unresolved D. The CDR3 sequence is 14 residues long. CDR1 and CDR2 from the germline V gene are LGHDT and YNNKEL (reference sequence). Trimming removed 4 bases at V and 1 base at J, with 10 bases between.

This rearrangement joins TRBV29-1 to TRBJ1-1, with D possibly being TRBD1 (6 bases). The CDR3 has 14 residues. V was shortened by 5 bases and J by 5 bases, with 18 bases between the two germline ends. Germline V gives CDR1 SQVTM, CDR2 ANQGSEA. CDR3 nucleotide sequence: TGCAGCGTTCCCCACAACCAGGGGCGTACTGAAGCTTTCTTT. Translation gives CSVPHNQGRTEAFF.

This clone was detected a few times. The chain recombines TRBV5-1 with TRBJ2-7; TRBD1 agrees at 7 bases. Germline V CDR1 and CDR2: SGHRS, YFSETQ. CDR3 length: 16 amino acids. The trim removed 0 bases at V and 1 base at J, leaving 7 bases unmatched. CDR3 DNA sequence: TGCGCCAGCAGCTTGGCCACAGGGGTGGGATCCTACGAGCAGTACTTC. Residues: CASSLATGVGSYEQYF.

On this clone: The same CDR3 is also encoded by other DNA sequences in this sample. The V gene is TRBV7-9, the J gene TRBJ2-3; D gene ambiguous. Germline CDR1 reads SEHNR; CDR2 reads FQNEAQ (reference sequence). This CDR3 has 14 residues. The V end lost 5 bases, the J end lost 2 bases, and 11 bases lay between the germline ends. The CDR3 loop is CASSPRDFTDTQYF. The CDR3 region has the DNA TGTGCCAGCAGCCCTAGGGATTTCACAGATACGCAGTATTTT.

This rearrangement joins TRBV30 to TRBJ2-3; a weak D match, TRBD1 (5 bases). Deletions cut 0 bases from V and 5 bases from J, with 18 bases between. The CDR3 length is 16 residues. Looked up from germline, CDR1 is GTSNPN and CDR2 is SVGIG (reference sequence). This CDR3 reads CAWSVGAGRAVDTQYF. The DNA for the CDR3 is TGTGCCTGGAGTGTAGGGGCAGGGCGCGCCGTAGATACGCAGTATTTT.

The rearrangement uses TRBV19 and TRBJ1-2; TRBD1 matches at 7 bases. J gave up 0 bases and V 5 bases, and 6 bases lay outside the gene matches. This CDR3 contains 15 residues. Germline CDR1 reads LNHDA; CDR2 reads SQIVND (reference sequence). In nucleotides, the CDR3 is TGTGCCAGTAGTGGGGCAGGGACAGCTAACTATGGCTACACCTTC. This gives the protein CASSGAGTANYGYTF.

The V and J genes are TRBV5-6 and TRBJ1-3, with D possibly TRBD1 on 5 matching bases. This CDR3 has 15 residues. V lost 3 bases, J lost 0 bases, and 10 bases lay in between. CDR1 SGHDT and CDR2 YYEEEE come from the germline V gene. This CDR3 reads CASSWGVNSGNTIYF. The CDR3 DNA reads as TGTGCCAGCAGCTGGGGGGTCAACTCTGGAAACACCATATATTTT.

The chain combines TRBV12-3 or TRBV12-4 with TRBJ1-1; weak D call: TRBD1 (5 bases). This CDR3 comprises 12 residues. V shed 5 bases and J shed 7 bases, with 11 bases lying between them. The CDR3, as DNA: TGTGCCAGCAGTCTCGGGGGAATTGAAGCTTTCTTT. Its translation is CASSLGGIEAFF.

This clone was detected only once. The genes are TRBV7-8 and TRBJ2-1; maybe TRBD2 (5 bases). Germline V lookup: CDR1 SGHVS, CDR2 FQNEAQ. Trimming took off 1 base at V and 4 bases at J, with 11 bases between the two ends. This CDR3 contains 15 residues. The CDR3, as DNA: TGTGCCAGCAGCTTAGGAGGGTTAGCTTACAATGAGCAGTTCTTC. Amino acids: CASSLGGLAYNEQFF.

The chain's CDR3 is CASTQQGDSPLHF. CDR3 nucleotide sequence: TGTGCCAGTACCCAACAGGGAGATTCACCCCTCCACTTT. V is TRBV19 and J is TRBJ1-6, with D maybe TRBD1 (6 bases). Deletions cut 7 bases from V and 8 bases from J, with 12 bases between. The CDR3 totals 13 residues. The germline CDR1 and CDR2 sequences are LNHDA and SQIVND (reference sequence).

CDR3 DNA sequence: TGTGCCAGCAGCCAACGGGGGGGCCAGCCCTACAATGAGCAGTTCTTC. The encoded protein is CASSQRGGQPYNEQFF. The chain recombines TRBV3-1 (or the pseudogene TRBV3-2) with TRBJ2-1; 8 bases are shared with TRBD2. J gave up 2 bases and V 2 bases, and 5 bases lay outside the gene matches. The CDR3 runs 16 residues. Germline V gene data show CDR1 as LGHDT and CDR2 as YNNKEL (reference sequence).

This clone was detected only a few times. This chain connects TRBV7-8 to TRBJ1-1; D gene ambiguous. Trimming pared 1 base from V and 6 bases from J, leaving 12 bases between. The CDR3 is 14 amino acids. CDR1 is SGHVS and CDR2 is FQNEAQ in the germline V gene. CDR3 bases: TGTGCCAGCAGCTTAGAACGTGGGGTCCCTGAAGCTTTCTTT. Its translation: CASSLERGVPEAFF.

The rearrangement joins TRBV7-6 to TRBJ2-5; 8 bases are a match to TRBD1. The CDR3 contains 15 residues. Germline lookup yields CDR1 SGHVS and CDR2 FNYEAQ. Unmatched junction bases numbered 12, after V lost 7 bases and J lost 5 bases. The CDR3 is CASNRPRTGPETQYF. The DNA for the CDR3 is TGTGCCAGCAACCGACCCCGGACAGGGCCCGAGACCCAGTACTTC.

The chain uses TRBV5-1 and TRBJ1-3; the D is unclear. V dropped 4 bases and J dropped 2 bases, with 10 bases sitting between them. This CDR3 is built from 14 residues. Germline CDR1 and CDR2: SGHRS and YFSETQ. CDR3 loop: CASSPLGAGNTIYF. The CDR3 coding sequence is TGCGCCAGCAGCCCGCTCGGGGCTGGAAACACCATATATTTT. The variable domain in full, completed from reference TRBV5-1 and TRBJ1-3, reads KAGVTQTPRYLIKTRGQQVTLSCSPISGHRSVSWYQQTPGQGLQFLFEYFSETQRNKGNFPGRFSGRQFSNSRSEMNVSTLELGDSALYLCASSPLGAGNTIYFGEGSWLTVV.

The chain couples TRBV5-1 to TRBJ1-1, with 11 bases matching TRBD1. In germline, CDR1 is SGHRS, CDR2 YFSETQ. The CDR3 contains 15 residues. J gave up 3 bases and V 0 bases, and 1 base lay outside the gene matches. The CDR3 reads CASSLGDRGYTEAFF. DNA of the CDR3: TGCGCCAGCAGCTTGGGGGACAGGGGGTACACTGAAGCTTTCTTT.

The rearrangement links TRBV6-5 to TRBJ1-5; D is perhaps TRBD1 (5 bases). CDR1 and CDR2 (germline): MNHEY, SVGAGI. The V end was cut by 6 bases, the J end by 4 bases, with 16 bases between. This CDR3 region has 15 residues. This CDR3 reads CASREMNGGNQPQHF. The CDR3 DNA reads TGTGCCAGCAGAGAGATGAACGGGGGAAATCAGCCCCAGCATTTT.

This chain links TRBV3-1 (or the pseudogene TRBV3-2) with TRBJ1-6; 7 bases are a match to TRBD1. The germline CDR1 and CDR2 sequences are LGHDT and YNNKEL (reference sequence). The CDR3 covers 14 residues. Germline trimming cut 6 bases from V and 7 bases from J; bases unmatched to any gene: 6. As DNA, the CDR3 is TGTGCCAGCAGTCATGGACAGGTGAATTCACCCCTCCACTTT. This codes for CASSHGQVNSPLHF.

The chain couples TRBV27 to TRBJ2-1; no definite D call. V dropped 1 base and J dropped 3 bases, with 7 bases sitting between them. Germline CDR1 is MNHEY and CDR2 is SMNVEV (reference sequence). CDR3 length: 14 amino acids. CDR3 DNA: TGTGCCAGCAGTTTATACCGATTCTACAATGAGCAGTTCTTC. The encoded protein is CASSLYRFYNEQFF.

J is TRBJ1-2 and V is TRBV27; D not certain. Trimming shortened V by 3 bases and J by 4 bases, and 9 bases separated the two germline ends. Looked up from germline, CDR1 is MNHEY and CDR2 is SMNVEV (reference sequence). The CDR3 is made up of 13 amino acids. CDR3 amino acids: CASSFNGPYGYTF. The CDR3 coding sequence is TGTGCCAGCAGTTTCAACGGTCCCTATGGCTACACCTTC.

This chain connects TRBV7-2 to TRBJ1-3; no clear D. Germline V lookup: CDR1 SGHTA, CDR2 FQGNSA. CDR3 size: 14 residues. V lost 1 base to trimming and J lost 6 bases, with 10 bases between them. As DNA, the CDR3 is TGTGCCAGCAGCTTAGGAGCCCCAGAAAACACCATATATTTT. Translated, it gives CASSLGAPENTIYF.

A note on this clone: A much larger clone sits a single nucleotide away, making a read error possible. Other DNA sequences in the same sample also yield this CDR3. The V and J genes are TRBV27 and TRBJ2-7, with TRBD1 identical over 11 bases. With 5 bases clipped from V and 3 bases from J, the junction kept 3 bases outside the gene matches. The CDR3 totals 14 residues. Germline assignment: CDR1 MNHEY and CDR2 SMNVEV (reference sequence). The CDR3 spells CASSPGTGGYEQYF. The CDR3 nucleotides read TGTGCCAGCAGTCCAGGGACAGGGGGCTACGAGCAGTACTTC.

The J gene is TRBJ1-6, the V gene TRBV2; a possible D gene is TRBD1 (5 bases). CDR1 and CDR2 (germline): SNHLY, FYNNEI. The CDR3 runs to 16 residues. Trimming removed 0 bases at V and 7 bases at J, with 13 bases between. The CDR3 bases are TGTGCCAGCAGTGAAGCTGGTTTTCGGGGGAATTCACCCCTCCACTTT. Translated, it gives CASSEAGFRGNSPLHF.

The chain couples TRBV4-3 to TRBJ2-2; D gene unclear. V was trimmed by 4 bases and J by 7 bases, leaving 13 bases between them. The CDR3 totals 14 residues. Germline V gene lookup returns CDR1 LGHNA and CDR2 YSLEER. The CDR3 sequence: CASSPFVGVGELFF. DNA of the CDR3: TGCGCCAGCAGCCCTTTTGTAGGTGTCGGGGAGCTGTTTTTT.

V usage is TRBV3-1 (or the pseudogene TRBV3-2) and J usage is TRBJ2-7; D gene unclear. Between the trimmed V and J ends, which lost 1 base and 6 bases, there was a span of 7 bases. The length of the CDR3 is 12 residues. Germline CDR1 is LGHDT and CDR2 is YNNKEL (reference sequence). CDR3 nucleotides: TGTGCCAGCAGCCAAGCGCCCGCCGAGCAGTACTTC. Amino acids: CASSQAPAEQYF.

The J gene is TRBJ1-2, the V gene TRBV6-5; D may be TRBD1 (5 bases). Germline loops: CDR1 MNHEY, CDR2 SVGAGI. CDR3 length: 13 amino acids. The V gene lost 6 bases and the J gene lost 7 bases, with 15 bases spanning the gap. DNA of the CDR3: TGTGCCAGCAGAGCTTTAGGGGAACCTGGCTACACCTTC. It yields the protein CASRALGEPGYTF.

Remarks on this clone: One junction end does not reproduce the germline sequence, and a read error may be involved. V gene TRBV7-7 combines with J gene TRBJ2-2, with a possible D match to TRBD1 (5 bases). The CDR3 runs 15 residues. Germline V gives CDR1 SSHAT, CDR2 FNYEAQ (reference sequence). The CDR3 nucleotides are TGTGCTAGCAGCCCCTCAGACAGTAACACCGGGGAGCTGTTTTTT. This codes for CASSPSDSNTGELFF.

This clone was observed a single time. This rearrangement joins TRBV9 to TRBJ1-3; D is possibly TRBD1 (5 bases). From germline, CDR1 is SGDLS and CDR2 YYNGEE. This CDR3 region has 14 residues. The V and J ends lost 0 bases and 2 bases respectively, with 6 bases between them. Written as DNA, the CDR3 is TGTGCCAGCAGCGTAGCAGGGCCTGGAAACACCATATATTTT. Translating gives CASSVAGPGNTIYF.

The V and J genes are TRBV2 and TRBJ1-6, with D perhaps TRBD1 (5 bases). The CDR3 loop spans 16 amino acids. Trimming removed 4 bases from V and 3 bases from J, with 13 bases in between. In germline, CDR1 is SNHLY, CDR2 FYNNEI. Written as DNA, the CDR3 is TGTGCCAGCAGTGTAAGGGGTTTAGGCTATAATTCACCCCTCCACTTT. As protein: CASSVRGLGYNSPLHF.

The chain recombines TRBV11-3 with TRBJ1-3; no clear D gene. The CDR3 consists of 13 residues. Between the trimmed V and J ends, which lost 4 bases and 0 bases, there was a span of 4 bases. Germline CDR1 is SGHNT and CDR2 is YENEEA. Here the CDR3 reads CASSSLSGNTIYF. The CDR3 region has the DNA TGTGCCAGCAGCTCACTCTCTGGAAACACCATATATTTT.

The J gene is TRBJ2-7, the V gene TRBV6-1; 12 bases align to TRBD1. The CDR3 length is 18 residues. Germline V lookup: CDR1 MNHNS, CDR2 SASEGT. V shed 1 base and J 2 bases; nucleotides not matched to a gene: 9. The CDR3 reads CASSEGDRGLYPPYEQYF. The DNA for the CDR3 is TGTGCCAGCAGTGAAGGGGACAGGGGGCTGTACCCCCCCTACGAGCAGTACTTC.